Shown below are 5 T cell receptor beta chains from a single sample sequenced in a study of T cell responses to AZD1222 COVID-19 vaccine. Generated by immunoSEQ multiplex PCR, the TCRdb table keeps only in-frame clones and is missing some. The table lists about 130,000 clones, roughly 94% of them singletons. The sample in question was peripheral blood, obtained on day 0 of AZD1222 vaccination. The receptors stem from an adult in good health.

The V gene is TRBV15, the J gene TRBJ2-5, with D maybe TRBD1 (5 bases). The CDR3 sequence is 16 residues long. The germline V gene has CDR1 LNHNV and CDR2 YYDKDF (reference sequence). Trimming shortened V by 0 bases and J by 5 bases, and 16 bases separated the two germline ends. The CDR3 region is CATSRDYRVAGETQYF. The CDR3 coding sequence is TGTGCCACCAGCAGAGATTATCGAGTCGCAGGGGAGACCCAGTACTTC.

The chain employs TRBV6-2 or TRBV6-3 and TRBJ2-1; 7 nucleotides agree with TRBD2. The CDR3 is 16 amino acids. Germline V gene lookup returns CDR1 MNHEY and CDR2 SVGEGT. After removal of 2 bases from V and 2 bases from J, the junction contained 6 bases not matched to a gene. The chain's CDR3 is CASSYALREPYNEQFF. Written as DNA, the CDR3 is TGTGCCAGCAGTTACGCCCTGCGGGAGCCCTACAATGAGCAGTTCTTC.

This clone was seen a handful of times. The chain uses TRBV6-2 or TRBV6-3 and TRBJ2-7, with unresolved D. CDR1 and CDR2 (germline): MNHEY, SVGEGT. V lost 6 bases and J 4 bases, leaving 10 bases between the germline ends. CDR3 size: 12 residues. CDR3 residues: CASSFGPYEQYF. CDR3 DNA: TGTGCCAGCAGCTTCGGTCCTTACGAGCAGTACTTC.

The rearrangement uses TRBV18 and TRBJ1-1; possible D gene TRBD1, 5 bases. The CDR3 is 13 amino acids. Trimming stripped 2 bases from V and 5 bases from J, with 9 bases between. In germline, CDR1 is KGHSH, CDR2 LQKENI. CDR3 amino acids: CASSPWRGTEAFF. CDR3 nucleotide sequence: TGTGCCAGCTCACCATGGCGGGGGACTGAAGCTTTCTTT.

The V and J genes are TRBV20-1 and TRBJ1-2, with no clear D. Per the germline V gene, CDR1 is DFQATT and CDR2 is SNEGSKA (reference sequence). The CDR3 extends over 10 amino acids. The V and J ends lost 6 bases and 7 bases respectively, with 9 bases between them. Here the CDR3 DNA reads TGCAGTGCGGTGGACGGTGGCTACACCTTC. As protein: CSAVDGGYTF.